This TCR beta chain was identified during a study of Ad26.COV2.S vaccination and SARS-CoV-2 variants. Study-wide results and caveats: Possibly, TCR breadth and depth analyses underestimated total T cell responses.

Treatment specified: approximately 18 received Ad26.COV2.S at low or high dose, single or two shots; roughly five received placebo; per-sample allocation not given. Repertoires come from day 63 after the first vaccine or placebo injection. Vaccine was an Ad26 vector expressing Wuhan-strain SARS-CoV-2 spike. V trimming: 6 bases; J trimming: 6 bases; junction bases outside the gene matches: 10. Per germline, CDR1 LGHDT and CDR2 YNNKEL (reference sequence). The length of the CDR3 is 15 residues. TCRdb's copy holds only in-frame clones and misses some; the assay was immunoSEQ multiplex PCR. The repertoire holds 300,000 to 350,000 clones, with around 88% as singletons. Details on this clone: The antigen remains unidentified.

The sequencing here drew on peripheral blood, taken in a trial of Ad26.COV2.S vaccine versus placebo. The V and J genes are TRBV3-1 (or the pseudogene TRBV3-2) and TRBJ1-5; TRBD1 matches 8 bases. This sequence originates from a person aged 18 to 65 who received the Ad26.COV2.S COVID-19 vaccine or a placebo. The CDR3 DNA reads TGTGCCAGCAGTCAAAGACAGGGGTTAGGTCAGCCCCAGCATTTT. Amino acid sequence: CASSQRQGLGQPQHF.